This T cell receptor (beta chain) was sequenced for a study of neoadjuvant anti-PD-1 for oral cavity cancer. Points on this clone: Its specificity is unknown.

Only in-frame clones appear in the TCRdb table, and some are missing; sequencing was by immunoSEQ multiplex PCR. Among roughly 14,000 clones, roughly two thirds were seen once, and the ten largest hold over 3%. Study findings and constraints: Higher pretreatment Treg/Th17 ratios tracked higher pretreatment blood clonality. Each response group had just a few patients in TCR analyses.

Per the germline V gene, CDR1 is KGHSH and CDR2 is LQKENI. CDR3 length: 12 residues. V lost 6 bases and J lost 2, with 5 bases in between. The material sequenced was PBMCs, taken before nivolumab (anti-PD-1) treatment. The V call is TRBV18, the J call TRBJ1-5, with D perhaps matching TRBD1 (5 bases). The sequence came from a person aged 35 to 85 with oral cavity squamous cell carcinoma. Here the CDR3 reads CASSGGNQPQHF. The CDR3 DNA reads TGTGCCAGCTCGGGGGGCAATCAGCCCCAGCATTTT.